This T cell receptor (beta chain) was identified during a study of T cell repertoires in cytomegalovirus infection. This clonotype came up many times. The antigen remains unidentified. Trimming stripped 0 bases from V and 1 base from J, with 10 bases between. This CDR3 region has 16 residues. Germline loops: CDR1 SGHRS, CDR2 YFSETQ. Points from the study as a whole: Clonotypes of TCR beta that were HLA-C-restricted and CMV-specific dominated the ex vivo response.

One entry per CDR3 protein results from TCRdb running MiXCR on the reads. This sample has around 450,000 distinct CDR3 sequences, with approximately 11% found just once. This sequence was found in a human donor in good health (CMV status not recorded). Some clones in this sample may be carry-over from other donors' samples. The rearrangement joins TRBV5-1 to TRBJ2-2, with D perhaps TRBD1 (6 bases). The sample consisted of PBMCs. The CDR3 DNA reads as TGCGCCAGCAGCTTGGAAAGGACAGAGAACACCGGGGAGCTGTTTTTT. Translating gives CASSLERTENTGELFF.